One and the same sample provided the 11 T cell receptor beta chains below, sequenced in a study of tumor-infiltrating lymphocytes in primary liver carcinoma. Priming with a constant-region primer yielded TCR beta cDNA from 500 ng total RNA. Three nested multiplex PCR rounds, a slightly modified ARM-PCR, produced the libraries for TCR beta. It was with TRBV1-TRBV30 forward primers and a C-beta reverse primer that the first two PCR rounds were run, at around 9 cycles each. One entry per CDR3 protein results from TCRdb running MiXCR on the multiplex PCR reads. In the table there are over 25,000 distinct CDR3 sequences, around 79% of which are singletons. Between about 19 and 34 mg of unsorted bulk tissue served as the source from which RNA and DNA were co-extracted. Material for sequencing was liver tumor tissue from sampling region 3. Subset denoted: tumor region T3, left-lateral pole. Receptors were obtained from a man between 35 and 55 years old with primary liver carcinoma and hepatitis B virus infection.

As for this clonotype: As the CDR3 is not closed by the conserved phenylalanine or tryptophan, this likely results from a read error. The rearrangement links TRBV29-1 to TRBJ2-1, with D tentatively TRBD2 (5 bases). CDR3 length equals 13 residues. Germline CDR1 SQVTM, CDR2 ANQGSEA. The CDR3 protein is CSLDMAGPGEQFI. CDR3 in DNA: TGTAGCTTAGACATGGCAGGCCCGGGGGAGCAGTTCATC.

This clonotype was observed many times. This chain links TRBV30 with TRBJ1-5, with a weak D call TRBD1 (6 bases). Between the trimmed V and J ends, which lost 3 bases and 2 bases, there was a span of 14 bases. The CDR3 runs to 15 residues. Germline CDR1 reads GTSNPN; CDR2 reads SVGIG (reference sequence). The CDR3 is CAWSGQLRGNQPQHF. DNA of the CDR3: TGTGCCTGGAGCGGACAGCTTAGAGGCAATCAGCCCCAGCATTTT.

Concerning this clonotype itself: Germline and junction disagree at one end, which may indicate a read error. The V call is TRBV4-2, the J call TRBJ2-7, with 9 nucleotides matching TRBD2. CDR3 length equals 18 residues. Germline V gene data show CDR1 as LGHNA and CDR2 as YNFKEQ. The CDR3 here is CAGSQAGAGAGGTYEQYF. The CDR3 DNA reads as TGTGCCGGCAGCCAAGCCGGCGCTGGAGCGGGAGGAACTTATGAGCAGTACTTC.

In its sample, this clonotype ranks as medium-sized. The V and J genes are TRBV6-5 and TRBJ1-4; tentatively, D is TRBD1 (5 bases). The germline V gene encodes CDR1 MNHEY and CDR2 SVGAGI. Trimming took 6 bases from V and 4 from J, leaving 12 bases between them. This CDR3 spans 14 amino acids. CDR3 DNA sequence: TGTGCCAGCAGCCATCGAAGGGGTAATGAAAAACTGTTTTTT. It is translated as CASSHRRGNEKLFF.

Points on this clonotype: A read error may produce the germline difference seen at one junction end. The chain has TRBV11-2 and TRBJ2-2; TRBD2 agrees at 7 bases. Per germline, CDR1 SGHAT and CDR2 FQNNGV. CDR3 length: 14 amino acids. Written as DNA, the CDR3 is TGTGCCAGCAGCTTACAGGGAGGGACCGGGGAGCTGCTTTTT. Protein sequence: CASSLQGGTGELLF.

The sample holds many counts of this clonotype. V usage is TRBV28 and J usage is TRBJ2-7; 15 bases align to TRBD2. The V gene's germline CDR1 is MDHEN and CDR2 SYDVKM. V gave up 3 bases and J gave up 0 bases; unmatched junction bases: 9. The CDR3 runs to 19 residues. CDR3 DNA: TGTGCCAGCAGTTTTTTCGGACTAGCGGGAGGGCGAATCTCCTACGAGCAGTACTTC. This translates into CASSFFGLAGGRISYEQYF.

Ten or more counts support this clonotype. The CDR3 coding sequence is TGTGCCAGCAGTTTGCTTGGCGGAATACAAGAGACCCAGTACTTC. Encoded protein: CASSLLGGIQETQYF. J is TRBJ2-5 and V is TRBV28; D gene uncertain. V dropped 3 bases and J dropped 2 bases, with 13 bases sitting between them. Germline V gene sequence: CDR1 MDHEN, CDR2 SYDVKM. The CDR3 sequence is 15 residues long.

Notes on this clonotype: Germline is not matched at one junction end, which may reflect a read error. The chain employs TRBV5-1 and TRBJ2-2; a weak D match, TRBD2 (5 bases). Looked up from germline, CDR1 is SGHRS and CDR2 is YFSETQ. CDR3 length: 14 residues. Here the CDR3 reads CASSLAERLGELLF. The CDR3 bases are TGCGCCAGCAGCTTGGCCGAGAGACTCGGGGAGCTGCTTTTT.

With regard to this clonotype: At one end, the junction sequence differs from germline, possibly due to a read error. This chain links TRBV11-2 with TRBJ2-1; no clear D gene. Germline V CDR1 and CDR2: SGHAT, FQNNGV. The CDR3 has 14 amino acids. This chain's CDR3 is CVSSVYRLVREQLF. The CDR3 nucleotides read TGTGTCAGCAGCGTATACCGGCTAGTTAGAGAGCAGTTATTC. Filled out from reference TRBV11-2 and TRBJ2-1, the complete variable domain reads EAGVAQSPRYKIIEKRQSVAFWCNPISGHATLYWYQQILGQGPKLLIQFQNNGVVDDSQLPKDRFSAERLKGVDSTLKIQPAKLEDSAVYLCVSSVYRLVREQLFGPGTRLTVL.

About this clonotype: Compared with germline, one end of the junction differs, possibly owing to a read error. The chain is built from TRBV11-2 and TRBJ2-2, with a weak D call TRBD2 (7 bases). This CDR3 has 17 amino acids. CDR1 and CDR2 from the germline V gene are SGHAT and FQNNGV. This CDR3 reads CDSSLALGGANTGGLFF. The CDR3 region has the DNA TGTGACAGCAGCTTAGCATTAGGAGGGGCGAACACCGGGGGGCTGTTCTTT.

As to this clonotype: The junction and the germline gene differ at one end; a read error may be behind it. The chain uses TRBV7-9 and TRBJ2-1, with D possibly matching TRBD2 (5 bases). The CDR3 covers 14 residues. CDR1 and CDR2 from the germline V gene are SEHNR and FQNEAQ (reference sequence). The CDR3 is CASSSRRAYNEQPF. CDR3 sequence (DNA): TGTGCCAGCAGCTCTAGGCGGGCCTACAATGAGCAGCCCTTC.